This T cell receptor (beta chain) was sequenced in a study of beta chain features in type 1 diabetes (dated by TCRdb to the late 2010s). A note on the overall study: Mean age, gender distribution, total cell number and subset yield did not differ between patients and healthy donors. A total of some 110 million sorted cells were examined across all samples, and a strong correlation was observed between cell number per subset and RNA yield. In the study, recently diagnosed type 1 diabetes patients and matched healthy donors were compared on the TCRB repertoires of their sorted circulating CD4+ T cell subsets. Regulatory and stem cell-like memory subsets were isolated from only 8 patients and roughly eight healthy donors, whereas naive and central memory subsets came from all 28 donors.

The investigation overall reported the following: Naive, central memory and regulatory TCRB repertoires appeared more similar among patients than among healthy donors. Shorter templates might have been favored by PCR, but patient and control samples were amplified and corrected together, so both groups would have been affected equally by any skew. HLA sub-analyses involved small numbers of individuals, so any influence of HLA type on TCRB rearrangement remained unresolved. A moderate but significant shortening of TCRB CDR3 length was observed in type 1 diabetes patients in all four CD4+ subsets. Because cDNA was sequenced instead of genomic DNA, activated cells with high expression could be over-represented, although the groups did not differ in activation or CD3 levels. Patients with type 1 diabetes made fewer insertions and deleted more nucleotides at VDJ recombination sites, implying thymic rearrangement abnormalities.

Remarks on this clone: The antigen this receptor binds is unknown. No qualities accompany the bases; no much larger clone lies one base away.

The entire amount of isolated RNA was reverse transcribed using the High Capacity cDNA Reverse Transcription Kit, so the sequenced TCRB transcripts were expressed ones. Deep immunoSEQ sequencing was performed on naive, central memory and regulatory T cell samples, with an average of about 3.6 million total reads per sample. Sorted cells were lysed in RLT buffer, and RNA was extracted using DNase-treated RNeasy Micro or Mini kits according to cell number. Each cell subset was processed separately to prevent cross-contamination, with patient and healthy donor samples processed together. The immunoSEQ multiplex PCR was used to amplify TCRB sequences from cDNA, generating 87-bp fragments that spanned the CDR3 region. Amplicons were sequenced on the Illumina HiSeq platform. Per the original workflow: Synthetic template baselines were used to correct PCR bias computationally, reads within Hamming distance 2 were collapsed together, and singletons that could not be merged were discarded. Reads were aligned against IMGT so that V, D and J genes, CDR3 length and insertions or deletions at six rearrangement sites could be assigned. Within each subset, clonotype counts were normalized to sorted cell number, after which true diversity and Gini coefficients were computed with the tcR R package. Repertoire sharing was quantified using the overlap coefficient calculated on TCRB nucleotide sequences. As a proxy for the pre-selection repertoire, out-of-frame TCRB sequences from naive cells were analyzed. What TCRdb holds here is the immuneACCESS table cut down to in-frame rearrangements. Part of the clones is not present; checked against another copy, under half of the missing clones reflect an unresolved V gene, and the others are unexplained. V and J calls and clone size are copied from that table; D and trimming were computed from the DNA. The sample data list roughly 500,000 clones, and roughly 31% of these were observed just once. The ten largest clones capture 0.05% to 0.065% of the sample.

Unmatched junction bases come to 4, with V trimmed by 4 bases and J by 5 bases. Per the germline V gene, SGHTA is the CDR1 and FQGNSA is the CDR2. The CDR3 numbers 14 residues from cysteine through phenylalanine. The kept DNA is CDR3 alone, 42 bases in frame from the first base. Each donor gave one peripheral blood draw, around 0.12 L on average, collected into heparinised tubes. A BD FACSAria II and a panel including CD45RO, CCR7, CD25, CD127, CD95 and CD27 were used to sort naive, central memory, regulatory and stem cell-like memory CD4+ T cells. Purity was above 95% for every sorted population. PBMCs were isolated right away by Lymphoprep density gradient centrifugation and were stained directly, without culture. So that batch effects would be minimized, each experiment stained and sorted samples in pairs, pairing one healthy donor with one patient.

The chain uses TRBV7-2 and TRBJ2-3; TRBD2 aligns with 9 central bases. The source is a man younger than 30 in good health. Sequenced sample: naive CD4+ T cells from blood. Sample cell subset or site, as interpreted from the label and publication: true naive CD4+ T cells. The DNA is TGTGCCAGCAGCTCACGGACTAGCGTAGATACGCAGTATTTT. It translates to CASSSRTSVDTQYF.